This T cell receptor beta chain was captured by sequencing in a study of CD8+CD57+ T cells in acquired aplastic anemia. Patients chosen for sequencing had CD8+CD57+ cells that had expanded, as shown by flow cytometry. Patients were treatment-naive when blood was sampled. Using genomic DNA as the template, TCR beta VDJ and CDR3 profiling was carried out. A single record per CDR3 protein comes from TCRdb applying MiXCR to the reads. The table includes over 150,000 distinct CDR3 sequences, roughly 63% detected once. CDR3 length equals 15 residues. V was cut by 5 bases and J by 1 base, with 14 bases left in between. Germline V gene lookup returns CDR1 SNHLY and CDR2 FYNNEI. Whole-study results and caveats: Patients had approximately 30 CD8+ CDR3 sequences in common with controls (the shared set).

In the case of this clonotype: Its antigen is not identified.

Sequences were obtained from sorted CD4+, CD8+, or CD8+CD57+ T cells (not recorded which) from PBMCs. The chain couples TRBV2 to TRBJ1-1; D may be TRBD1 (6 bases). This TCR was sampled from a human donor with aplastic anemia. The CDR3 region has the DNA TGTGCCAGCAGTCACATACAGGGTGGGAACACTGAAGCTTTCTTT. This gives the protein CASSHIQGGNTEAFF.